The clone carrying this TCR beta chain was detected a few times. Its target is not known. J gave up 2 bases and V 5 bases, and 17 bases lay outside the gene matches. The CDR3 is 18 residues long. Germline CDR1 is SGHVS and CDR2 is FQNEAQ. This specimen comes from a study of cytomegalovirus exposure and HLA in healthy donors. Study-level points and caveats: The authors listed 150 or so TCR beta chains as cytomegalovirus-associated.

The PCR ran on 60 Vbeta and 13 Jbeta primers. Repertoires were generated with immunoSEQ multiplex PCR, while TCRdb's copy carries only in-frame clones and drops some. The sample holds more than 110,000 clones, 73% seen once. The clonotype originates from a human donor in good health. This rearrangement joins TRBV7-8 to TRBJ1-2, with 7 bases matching TRBD1. The specimen sequenced was PBMCs. The CDR3 DNA is TGTGCCAGCAGCCCGCGGGCCAGACAGGGTCATGAAAACTATGGCTACACCTTC. This codes for CASSPRARQGHENYGYTF.